This TCR beta chain was identified during a study of identical twins. General study findings and limits: The analysis was cross-sectional rather than longitudinal within donors.

This clonotype came up a few times. Antigen: not known. Germline V gene data show CDR1 as MNHNS and CDR2 as SASEGT. This CDR3 is built from 15 residues. The ends were cut back, 5 bases at V and 6 bases at J, with 20 bases in the middle. The donors were all healthy and Caucasian. TCRdb re-called the 5' RACE reads through MiXCR, storing one row per CDR3 protein. The data hold hundreds of thousands of distinct CDR3 sequences, with about 20% observed a single time. Another study also made use of these data, one on T cells expressing NK-cell markers.

The chain has TRBV6-1 and TRBJ2-7, with D possibly being TRBD2 (5 bases). The specimen sequenced was PBMCs. The TCR comes from a woman aged 18-35 years in good health. This CDR3 is CASSTPGTRTPEQYF. Written as DNA, the CDR3 is TGTGCCAGCAGTACCCCGGGAACTAGAACCCCCGAGCAGTACTTC.